This TCR beta chain emerged from a study of blood T cell repertoires in COVID-19. At the level of the study: Sites in the United States, Italy and Spain provided acute and convalescent COVID-19 samples.

The CDR3 runs 16 residues. The V end was cut by 5 bases, the J end by 3 bases, with 16 bases between. Germline V gene data show CDR1 as SEHNR and CDR2 as FQNEAQ (reference sequence). Sequencing used immunoSEQ multiplex PCR; TCRdb keeps in-frame clones, though not all of them. The sample lists about 150,000 clones, around four fifths seen once, with 6.2% in the top ten. Sequencing input: PBMCs or T cells enriched from blood (not recorded which). This clonotype was sampled from a middle-aged woman who had recovered from COVID-19. This chain links TRBV7-9 with TRBJ1-4; weak D call: TRBD1 (6 bases). In DNA form, the CDR3 reads TGTGCCAGCAGCCAAATACAGGGACGGGCTAATGAAAAACTGTTTTTT. It specifies CASSQIQGRANEKLFF.